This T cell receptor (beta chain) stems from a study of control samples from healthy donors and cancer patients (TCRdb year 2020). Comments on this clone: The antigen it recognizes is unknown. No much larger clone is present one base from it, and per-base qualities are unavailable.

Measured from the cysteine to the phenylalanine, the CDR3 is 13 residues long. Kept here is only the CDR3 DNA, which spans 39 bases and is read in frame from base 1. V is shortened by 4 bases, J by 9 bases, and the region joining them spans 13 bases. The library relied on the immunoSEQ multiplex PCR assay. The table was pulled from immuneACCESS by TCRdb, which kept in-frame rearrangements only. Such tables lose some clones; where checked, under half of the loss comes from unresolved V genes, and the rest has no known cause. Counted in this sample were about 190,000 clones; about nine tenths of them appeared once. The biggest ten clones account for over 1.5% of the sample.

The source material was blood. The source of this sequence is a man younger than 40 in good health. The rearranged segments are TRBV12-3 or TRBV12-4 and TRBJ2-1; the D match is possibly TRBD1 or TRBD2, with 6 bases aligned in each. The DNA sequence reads TGTGCCAGCAGTTCGTGGGGGGCCGCTGAGCAGTTCTTC. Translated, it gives CASSSWGAAEQFF.